Listed below are T cell receptor beta chains from one sample, sequenced in a study of shared clonotypes between healthy human individuals. Sequenced by immunoSEQ multiplex PCR; TCRdb stores in-frame clones only, minus some. The data show a few million clones, with approximately 93% seen just once and 0.35% to 0.5% held by the top ten. The specimen was naive CD4+ T cells from PBMCs. The source of these receptors is a man aged 18 to 35 in good health. Some clones in this sample may be carry-over from other donors' samples. CDR3s include the opening cysteine and the closing phenylalanine or tryptophan. The D gene is left open where the match is weak. Size is omitted from some rows. Given values are once, few, many or a class for expanded clones.

abundance,j_gene,v_gene,d_gene,len,CDR3nt,CDR3aa
-,TRBJ1-2,TRBV4-1,-,15,TGCGCCAGCAGCCAGGTCGGACAGAGCGGGTTGGGCTACACCTTC,CASSQVGQSGLGYTF
-,TRBJ1-1,TRBV28,-,15,TGTGCCAGCAGTTTGGGGTCGGAGGGTTCGAGTGAAGCTTTCTTT,CASSLGSEGSSEAFF
-,TRBJ2-7,TRBV18,TRBD1,14,TGTGCCAGCTCACCGCCGGGACAGTCCTACGAGCAGTACTTC,CASSPPGQSYEQYF
-,TRBJ1-1,TRBV19,-,14,TGTGCCAGTAGCACCAACCGGGACCGCGGCCGAGCTTTCTTT,CASSTNRDRGRAFF
once,TRBJ2-1,TRBV28,TRBD1,14,TGTGCCAGCAGGCGACAGGGGACCTACAATGAGCAGTTCTTC,CASRRQGTYNEQFF
-,TRBJ2-1,TRBV29-1,TRBD2,14,TGCAGCGTTGGAAGACTAGCGGGATCTGGTGAGCAGTTCTTC,CSVGRLAGSGEQFF
-,TRBJ1-2,TRBV11-2,-,12,TGTGCCAGCAGCCTAATATTAAATGGCTACACCTTC,CASSLILNGYTF
-,TRBJ2-2,TRBV4-3,-,16,TGCGCCAGCAGCCTCACAACAGGGAAGGACACCGGGGAGCTGTTTTTT,CASSLTTGKDTGELFF
-,TRBJ1-2,TRBV5-1,-,12,TGCGCCAGCCGGCGGGGAGGGGAAGGCTACACCTTC,CASRRGGEGYTF
-,TRBJ2-3,TRBV29-1,TRBD1,14,TGCAGCGTTGCCCGGACAGGGGGCCCAGATACGCAGTATTTT,CSVARTGGPDTQYF
-,TRBJ2-5,TRBV9,-,15,TGTGCCAGCAGCGTAGCGGCATCCCGCCAAGAGACCCAGTACTTC,CASSVAASRQETQYF
-,TRBJ2-1,TRBV11-3,-,15,TGTGCCAGCAGCTTAGGTGGCTATTCCTACAATGAGCAGTTCTTC,CASSLGGYSYNEQFF
-,TRBJ1-2,TRBV7-9,TRBD1,14,TGTGCCAGCAGTAGACAGGGGCGCGTCTATGGCTACACCTTC,CASSRQGRVYGYTF
-,TRBJ2-2,TRBV18,-,17,TGTGCCAGCTCACCACAAAACCGGGCAGGGCCCACCGGGGAGCTGTTTTTT,CASSPQNRAGPTGELFF
-,TRBJ1-2,TRBV30,-,12,TGTGCCTGGCAGGGAGGGTTTAGTAGTAACACCTTC,CAWQGGFSSNTF
-,TRBJ1-4,TRBV7-2,TRBD1,13,TGTGCCAGCAGCCTCACAGGCTCCGGGACAGGATTTTTT,CASSLTGSGTGFF
-,TRBJ2-3,TRBV10-3,-,16,TGTGCCATCACTGGCGCCGGGGGCCAGAGCACAGATACGCAGTATTTT,CAITGAGGQSTDTQYF
-,TRBJ2-3,TRBV30,TRBD2,14,TGTGCCTGGAGCCCCGGGAGGCACACAGATACGCAGTATTTT,CAWSPGRHTDTQYF
-,TRBJ2-2,TRBV7-6,-,13,TGTGCCAGCAGCCCAACTAGTCCCGGGGAGCTGTTTTTT,CASSPTSPGELFF
-,TRBJ2-7,TRBV19,-,17,TGTGCCAGTACCCCCACCTCGAGGACCTTTCTCCCCCACGAGCAGTACTTC,CASTPTSRTFLPHEQYF